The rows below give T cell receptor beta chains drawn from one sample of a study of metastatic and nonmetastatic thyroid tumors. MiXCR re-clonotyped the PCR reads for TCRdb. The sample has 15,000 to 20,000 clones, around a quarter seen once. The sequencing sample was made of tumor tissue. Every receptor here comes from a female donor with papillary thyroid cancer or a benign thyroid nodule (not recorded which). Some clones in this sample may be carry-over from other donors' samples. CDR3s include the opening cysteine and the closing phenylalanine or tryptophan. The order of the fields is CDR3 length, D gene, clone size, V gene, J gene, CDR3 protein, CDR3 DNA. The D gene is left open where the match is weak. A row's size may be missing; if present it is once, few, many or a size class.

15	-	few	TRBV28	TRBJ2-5	CASSTWTGGQETQYF	TGTGCCAGCAGTACTTGGACTGGCGGGCAAGAGACCCAGTACTTC
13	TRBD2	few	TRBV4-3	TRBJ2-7	CASSRSGSNEQYF	TGCGCCAGCAGCCGTAGCGGGAGTAACGAGCAGTACTTC
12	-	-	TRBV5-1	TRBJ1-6	CASSLNNSPLHF	TGCGCCAGCAGCTTGAATAATTCACCCCTCCACTTT
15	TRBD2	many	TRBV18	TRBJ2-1	CASSDGLAIYNEQFF	TGTGCCAGCTCGGATGGACTAGCCATTTACAATGAGCAGTTCTTC
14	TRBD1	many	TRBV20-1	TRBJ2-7	CSAEGGTGLLEQYF	TGCAGTGCGGAAGGTGGGACAGGCCTCCTCGAGCAGTACTTC
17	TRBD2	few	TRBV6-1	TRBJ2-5	CASSEAQAGAGSETQYF	TGTGCCAGCAGTGAAGCTCAAGCGGGGGCGGGGTCCGAGACCCAGTACTTC
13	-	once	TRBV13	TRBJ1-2	CASSSSGTYGYTF	TGTGCCAGCAGCTCCAGCGGGACTTATGGCTACACCTTC
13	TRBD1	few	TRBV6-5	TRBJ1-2	CAISSTGEEGYTF	TGTGCCATCAGTTCGACAGGGGAGGAAGGCTACACCTTC
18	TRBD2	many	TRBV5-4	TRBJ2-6	CASSFGLAGNSGANVLTF	TGTGCCAGCAGCTTCGGACTAGCGGGGAACTCTGGGGCCAACGTCCTGACTTTC
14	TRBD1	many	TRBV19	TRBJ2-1	CASSRQGSYNEQFF	TGTGCCAGTAGTCGACAGGGGTCCTACAATGAGCAGTTCTTC
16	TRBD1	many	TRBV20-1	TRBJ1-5	CSARTMGTAWNQPQHF	TGCAGTGCTAGGACCATGGGGACAGCCTGGAATCAGCCCCAGCATTTT
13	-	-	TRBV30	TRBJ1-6	CAWTTQYNSPLHF	TGTGCCTGGACAACTCAGTATAATTCACCCCTCCACTTT
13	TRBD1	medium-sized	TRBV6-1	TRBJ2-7	CASSRTGVYEQYF	TGTGCCAGCAGCCGGACAGGGGTGTACGAGCAGTACTTC
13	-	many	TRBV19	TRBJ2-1	CASSTLSYNEQFF	TGTGCCAGTAGTACCCTTTCCTACAATGAGCAGTTCTTC
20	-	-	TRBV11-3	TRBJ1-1	CASSLFPMGQGTGVWVGAFF	TGTGCCAGCAGCTTATTCCCAATGGGTCAGGGGACGGGGGTATGGGTAGGAGCTTTCTTT
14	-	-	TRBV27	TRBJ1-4	CASSLLGGDEKLFF	TGTGCCAGCAGTTTATTAGGGGGGGATGAAAAACTGTTTTTT
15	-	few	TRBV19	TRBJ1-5	CASIPRPGSNQPQHF	TGTGCCAGTATCCCAAGACCGGGGAGCAATCAGCCCCAGCATTTT
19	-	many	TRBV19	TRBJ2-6	CASSSATRYQGSGANVLTF	TGTGCCAGTAGTAGTGCCACCCGGTACCAGGGCTCTGGGGCCAACGTCCTGACTTTC
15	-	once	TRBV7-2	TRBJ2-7	CASSSYAQTGYEQYF	TGTGCCAGCAGCTCCTACGCTCAGACAGGCTACGAGCAGTACTTC
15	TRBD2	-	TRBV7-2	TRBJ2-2	CAGDLSGINTGELFF	TGTGCCGGTGACCTTAGCGGGATTAACACCGGGGAGCTGTTTTTT
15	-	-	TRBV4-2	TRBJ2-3	CASSQVAGNTDTQYF	TGTGCCAGCAGCCAAGTGGCAGGAAACACAGATACGCAGTATTTT
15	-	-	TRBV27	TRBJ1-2	CASSLAGSANYGYTF	TGTGCCAGCAGCTTGGCCGGCTCAGCTAACTATGGCTACACCTTC
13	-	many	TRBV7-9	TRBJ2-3	CASSYGNTDTQYF	TGTGCCAGCAGCTACGGTAACACAGATACGCAGTATTTT
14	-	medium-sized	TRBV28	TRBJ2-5	CASSLFSLGGTQYF	TGTGCCAGCAGTTTATTCTCTCTCGGGGGGACCCAGTACTTC